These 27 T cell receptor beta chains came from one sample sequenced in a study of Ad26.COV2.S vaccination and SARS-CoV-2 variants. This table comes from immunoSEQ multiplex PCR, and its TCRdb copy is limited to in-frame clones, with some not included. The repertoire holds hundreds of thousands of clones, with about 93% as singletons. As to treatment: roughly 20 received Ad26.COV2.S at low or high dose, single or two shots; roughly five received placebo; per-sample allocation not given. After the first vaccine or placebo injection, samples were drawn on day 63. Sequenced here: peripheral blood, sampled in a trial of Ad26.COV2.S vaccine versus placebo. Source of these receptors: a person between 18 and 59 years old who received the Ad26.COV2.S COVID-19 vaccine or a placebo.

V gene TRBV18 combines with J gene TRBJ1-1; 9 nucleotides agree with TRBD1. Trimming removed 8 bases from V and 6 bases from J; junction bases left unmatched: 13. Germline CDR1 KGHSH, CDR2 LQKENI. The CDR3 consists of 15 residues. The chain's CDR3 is CASGGQGLLGSEAFF. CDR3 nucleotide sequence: TGTGCCAGCGGGGGACAGGGTCTATTAGGTTCTGAAGCTTTCTTT. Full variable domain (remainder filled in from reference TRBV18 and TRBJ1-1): NAGVMQNPRHLVRRRGQEARLRCSPMKGHSHVYWYRQLPEEGLKFMVYLQKENIIDESGMPKERFSAEFPKEGPSILRIQQVVRGDSAAYFCASGGQGLLGSEAFFGQGTRLTVV.

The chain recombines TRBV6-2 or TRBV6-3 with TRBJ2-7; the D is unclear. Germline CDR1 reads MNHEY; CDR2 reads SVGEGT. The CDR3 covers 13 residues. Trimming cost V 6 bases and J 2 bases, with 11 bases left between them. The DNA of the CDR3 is TGTGCCAGCAGCATAGGATTTCCCTACGAGCAGTACTTC. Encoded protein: CASSIGFPYEQYF.

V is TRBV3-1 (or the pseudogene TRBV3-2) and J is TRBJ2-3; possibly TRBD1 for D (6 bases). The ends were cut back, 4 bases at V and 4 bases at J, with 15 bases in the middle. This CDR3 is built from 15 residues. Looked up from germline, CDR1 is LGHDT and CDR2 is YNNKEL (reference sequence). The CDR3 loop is CASSPRRGGADTQYF. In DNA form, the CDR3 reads TGTGCCAGCAGCCCCCGCAGGGGTGGTGCAGATACGCAGTATTTT.

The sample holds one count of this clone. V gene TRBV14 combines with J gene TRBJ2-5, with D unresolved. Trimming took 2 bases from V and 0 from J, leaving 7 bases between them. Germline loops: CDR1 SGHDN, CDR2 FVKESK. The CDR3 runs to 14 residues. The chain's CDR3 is CASSQREYQETQYF. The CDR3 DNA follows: TGTGCCAGCAGCCAAAGAGAGTACCAAGAGACCCAGTACTTC.

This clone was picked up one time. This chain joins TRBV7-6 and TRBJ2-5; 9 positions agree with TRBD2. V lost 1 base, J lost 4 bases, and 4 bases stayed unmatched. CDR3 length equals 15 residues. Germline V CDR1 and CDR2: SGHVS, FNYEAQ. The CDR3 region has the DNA TGTGCCAGCAGCTTAGAAGCGGGAGGCGGAGAGACCCAGTACTTC. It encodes CASSLEAGGGETQYF.

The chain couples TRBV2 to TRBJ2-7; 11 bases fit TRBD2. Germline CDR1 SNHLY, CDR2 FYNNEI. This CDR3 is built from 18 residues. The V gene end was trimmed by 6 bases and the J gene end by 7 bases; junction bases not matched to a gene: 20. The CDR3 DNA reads TGTGCCAGCAGCAAGGTACTAGCGGGAGATTTCGCGACCCCAGAGCAGTACTTC. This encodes CASSKVLAGDFATPEQYF.

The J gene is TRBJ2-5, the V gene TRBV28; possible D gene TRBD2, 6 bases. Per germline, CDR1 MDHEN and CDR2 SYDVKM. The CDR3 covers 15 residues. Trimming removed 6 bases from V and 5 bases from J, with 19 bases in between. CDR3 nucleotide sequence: TGTGCCAGCAGCGGGAGCCAGGTGCATGGGGAGACCCAGTACTTC. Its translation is CASSGSQVHGETQYF.

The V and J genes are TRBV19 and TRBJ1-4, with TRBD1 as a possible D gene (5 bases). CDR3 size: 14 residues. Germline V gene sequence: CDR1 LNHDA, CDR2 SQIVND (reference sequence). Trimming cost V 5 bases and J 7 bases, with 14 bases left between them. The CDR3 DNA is TGTGCCAGTAGTTTGGGGAGGGGAGGTGAAAAACTGTTTTTT. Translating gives CASSLGRGGEKLFF.

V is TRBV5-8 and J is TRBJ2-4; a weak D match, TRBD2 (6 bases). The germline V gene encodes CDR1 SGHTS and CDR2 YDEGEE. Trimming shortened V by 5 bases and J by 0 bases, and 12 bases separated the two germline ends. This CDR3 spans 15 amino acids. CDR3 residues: CASRGDSEAKNIQYF. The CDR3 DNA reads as TGTGCCAGCAGAGGGGACTCGGAAGCCAAAAACATTCAGTACTTC.

This CDR3 is CASSVGLRVGNEQYF. CDR3 nucleotides: TGTGCCAGCAGCGTAGGTCTGCGGGTAGGAAACGAGCAGTACTTC. The chain is built from TRBV9 and TRBJ2-7; D is perhaps TRBD2 (5 bases). Per the germline V gene, CDR1 is SGDLS and CDR2 is YYNGEE. The V gene lost 0 bases and the J gene lost 5 bases, with 15 bases spanning the gap. The CDR3 has 15 residues.

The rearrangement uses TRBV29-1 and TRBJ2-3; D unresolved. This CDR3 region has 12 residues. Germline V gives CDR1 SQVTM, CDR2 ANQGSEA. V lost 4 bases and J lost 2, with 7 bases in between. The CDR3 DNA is TGCAGCGTTGGGCTCGACACAGATACGCAGTATTTT. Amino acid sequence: CSVGLDTDTQYF.

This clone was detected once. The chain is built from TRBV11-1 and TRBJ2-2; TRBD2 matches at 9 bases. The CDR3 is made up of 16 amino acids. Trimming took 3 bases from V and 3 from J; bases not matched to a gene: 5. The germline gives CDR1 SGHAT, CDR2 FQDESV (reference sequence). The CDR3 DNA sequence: TGTGCCAGCAGCTTGGATAGCGGGAGTTACACCGGGGAGCTGTTTTTT. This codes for CASSLDSGSYTGELFF.

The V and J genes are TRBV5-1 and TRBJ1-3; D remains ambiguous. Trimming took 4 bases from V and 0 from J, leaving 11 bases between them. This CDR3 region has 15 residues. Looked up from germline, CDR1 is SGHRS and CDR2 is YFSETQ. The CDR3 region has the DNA TGCGCCAGCAGCACCCAGCCGAGCTCTGGAAACACCATATATTTT. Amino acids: CASSTQPSSGNTIYF.

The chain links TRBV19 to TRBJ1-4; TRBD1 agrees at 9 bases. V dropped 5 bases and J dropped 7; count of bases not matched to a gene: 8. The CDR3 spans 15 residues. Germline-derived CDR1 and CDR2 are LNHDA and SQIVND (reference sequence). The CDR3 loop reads CASSAGQGLGEKLFF. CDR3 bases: TGTGCCAGTAGTGCCGGACAGGGGCTCGGTGAAAAACTGTTTTTT.

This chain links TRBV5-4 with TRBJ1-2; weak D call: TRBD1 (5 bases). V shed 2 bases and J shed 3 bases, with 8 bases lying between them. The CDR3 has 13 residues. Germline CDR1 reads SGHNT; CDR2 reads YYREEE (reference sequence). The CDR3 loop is CASSFGGDYGYTF. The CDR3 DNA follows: TGTGCCAGCAGCTTTGGGGGGGACTATGGCTACACCTTC.

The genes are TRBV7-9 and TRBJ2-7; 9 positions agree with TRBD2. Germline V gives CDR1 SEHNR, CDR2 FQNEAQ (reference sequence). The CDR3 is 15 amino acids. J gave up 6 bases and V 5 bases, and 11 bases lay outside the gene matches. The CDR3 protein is CASSPVGGRAAEQYF. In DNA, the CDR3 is TGTGCCAGCAGCCCGGTTGGCGGGAGGGCCGCCGAGCAGTACTTC.

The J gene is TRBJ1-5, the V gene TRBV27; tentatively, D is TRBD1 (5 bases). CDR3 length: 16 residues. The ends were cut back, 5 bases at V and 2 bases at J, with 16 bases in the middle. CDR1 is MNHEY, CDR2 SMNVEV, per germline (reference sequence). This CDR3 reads CASSRFPSGGNQPQHF. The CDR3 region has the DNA TGTGCCAGCAGTCGTTTCCCCTCGGGGGGCAATCAGCCCCAGCATTTT.

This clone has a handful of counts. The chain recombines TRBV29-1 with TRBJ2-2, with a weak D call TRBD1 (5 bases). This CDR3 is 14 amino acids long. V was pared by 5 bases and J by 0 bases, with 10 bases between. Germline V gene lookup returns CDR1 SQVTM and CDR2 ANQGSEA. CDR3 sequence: CSVQGNPNTGELFF. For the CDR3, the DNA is TGCAGCGTTCAGGGTAACCCGAACACCGGGGAGCTGTTTTTT.

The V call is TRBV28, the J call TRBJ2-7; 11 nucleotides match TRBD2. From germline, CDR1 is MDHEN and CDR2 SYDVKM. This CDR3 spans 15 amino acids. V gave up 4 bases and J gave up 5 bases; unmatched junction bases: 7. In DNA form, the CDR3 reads TGTGCCAGCAGTTCCTCCTTAGCGGGAGGGGACGAGCAGTACTTC. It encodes CASSSSLAGGDEQYF.

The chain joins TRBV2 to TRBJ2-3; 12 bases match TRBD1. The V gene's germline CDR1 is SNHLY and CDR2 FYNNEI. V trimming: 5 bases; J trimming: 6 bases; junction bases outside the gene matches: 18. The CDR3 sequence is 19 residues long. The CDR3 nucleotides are TGTGCCAGCAGTCCTCTTCCCGCTTCCGGGACAGGGGGCATTGATACGCAGTATTTT. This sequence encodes CASSPLPASGTGGIDTQYF.

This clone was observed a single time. The CDR3 region is CASSLGEANTGELFF. Here the CDR3 DNA reads TGTGCCAGCAGCTTAGGGGAGGCGAACACCGGGGAGCTGTTTTTT. This chain joins TRBV11-1 and TRBJ2-2, with a tentative D call TRBD2 (6 bases). Germline V gene data show CDR1 as SGHAT and CDR2 as FQDESV (reference sequence). V was shortened by 1 base and J by 0 bases, with 6 bases between the two germline ends. The CDR3 length is 15 residues.

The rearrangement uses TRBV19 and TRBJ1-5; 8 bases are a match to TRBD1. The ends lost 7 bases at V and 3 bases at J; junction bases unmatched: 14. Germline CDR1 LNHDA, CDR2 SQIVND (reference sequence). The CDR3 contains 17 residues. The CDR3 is CASTGDRRNTFNQPQHF. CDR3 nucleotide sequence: TGTGCCAGTACAGGGGACAGGAGAAATACGTTCAATCAGCCCCAGCATTTT.

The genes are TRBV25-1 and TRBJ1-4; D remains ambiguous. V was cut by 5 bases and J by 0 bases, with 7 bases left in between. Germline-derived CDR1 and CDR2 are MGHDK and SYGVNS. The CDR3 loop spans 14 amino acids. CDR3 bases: TGTGCCAGCAGTTTGGGGACAACTAATGAAAAACTGTTTTTT. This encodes CASSLGTTNEKLFF.

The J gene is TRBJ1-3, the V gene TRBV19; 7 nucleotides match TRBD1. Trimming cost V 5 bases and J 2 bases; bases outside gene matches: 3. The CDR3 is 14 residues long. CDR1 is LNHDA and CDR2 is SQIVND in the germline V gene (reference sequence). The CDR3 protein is CASSSGQPGNTIYF. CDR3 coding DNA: TGTGCCAGTAGTTCGGGACAGCCTGGAAACACCATATATTTT. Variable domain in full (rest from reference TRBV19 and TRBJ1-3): DGGITQSPKYLFRKEGQNVTLSCEQNLNHDAMYWYRQDPGQGLRLIYYSQIVNDFQKGDIAEGYSVSREKKESFPLTVTSAQKNPTAFYLCASSSGQPGNTIYFGEGSWLTVV.

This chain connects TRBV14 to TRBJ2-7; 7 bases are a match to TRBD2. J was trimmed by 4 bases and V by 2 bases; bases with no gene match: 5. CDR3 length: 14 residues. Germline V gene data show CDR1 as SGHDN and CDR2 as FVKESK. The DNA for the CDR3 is TGTGCCAGCAGCCAACTAGCGGACCCGTACGAGCAGTACTTC. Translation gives CASSQLADPYEQYF.

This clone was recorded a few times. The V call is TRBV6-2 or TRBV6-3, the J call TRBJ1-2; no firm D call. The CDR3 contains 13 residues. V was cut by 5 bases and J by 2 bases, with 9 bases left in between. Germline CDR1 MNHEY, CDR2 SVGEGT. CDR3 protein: CASSKRANYGYTF. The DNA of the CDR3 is TGTGCCAGCAGTAAAAGGGCCAACTATGGCTACACCTTC.

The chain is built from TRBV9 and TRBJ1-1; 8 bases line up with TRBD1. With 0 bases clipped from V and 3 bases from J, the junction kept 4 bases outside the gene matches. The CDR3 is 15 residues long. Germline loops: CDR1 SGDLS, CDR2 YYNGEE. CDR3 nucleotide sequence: TGTGCCAGCAGCGTAGTCGCAGGGGGCGACACTGAAGCTTTCTTT. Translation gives CASSVVAGGDTEAFF.